This is a list of T cell receptor beta chains from one sample in a study of blood T cell repertoires in COVID-19. Data came from immunoSEQ multiplex PCR; TCRdb stores just in-frame clones and leaves some out. The sample contains fewer than 150,000 clones, under 90% of which appear only once. The sequencing sample was made of peripheral blood. Every receptor here comes from a human donor in a cohort sampled during active COVID-19. CDR3s include the opening cysteine and the closing phenylalanine or tryptophan. The D gene is left open where the match is weak. Clone size appears in some rows only: once, few, many, or a class for an expanded clone.

D gene: NA
J gene: TRBJ1-6
V gene: TRBV10-2
clone size: once
CDR3 DNA: TGCGCCAGCAGTGAGGAGGGTAGTAATTCACCCCTCCACTTT
CDR3 protein: CASSEEGSNSPLHF

D gene: TRBD1
J gene: TRBJ1-5
V gene: TRBV29-1
clone size: NA
CDR3 DNA: TGCAGCGTCGGGGACAGGGTTAATCAGCCCCAGCATTTT
CDR3 protein: CSVGDRVNQPQHF

D gene: TRBD2
J gene: TRBJ2-7
V gene: TRBV2
clone size: NA
CDR3 DNA: TGTGCCAGCAGTGAAAGACTAGCGGGTACCTACGAGCAGTACTTC
CDR3 protein: CASSERLAGTYEQYF

D gene: TRBD2
J gene: TRBJ2-5
V gene: TRBV14
clone size: NA
CDR3 DNA: TGTGCCAGCGATGACGGGACTAAGACCCAGTACTTC
CDR3 protein: CASDDGTKTQYF

D gene: NA
J gene: TRBJ2-1
V gene: TRBV6-2/TRBV6-3
clone size: NA
CDR3 DNA: TGTGCCAGCAGTACCGGGCAGGGGGAGGATTCACATGAGCAGTTCTTC
CDR3 protein: CASSTGQGEDSHEQFF

D gene: TRBD1
J gene: TRBJ2-7
V gene: TRBV15
clone size: NA
CDR3 DNA: TGTGCCACCAGCAGAGGGACAGGAGATTACGAGCAGTACTTC
CDR3 protein: CATSRGTGDYEQYF

D gene: NA
J gene: TRBJ1-6
V gene: TRBV30
clone size: NA
CDR3 DNA: TGTGCCTGGAGTGATACGGGGGTAGGTTCCTTTACTTATAATTCACCCCTCCACTTT
CDR3 protein: CAWSDTGVGSFTYNSPLHF

D gene: TRBD1
J gene: TRBJ2-3
V gene: TRBV9
clone size: NA
CDR3 DNA: TGTGCCAGCAGCGCTACTCCGACAGGGGGGAAGACAGATACGCAGTATTTT
CDR3 protein: CASSATPTGGKTDTQYF

D gene: NA
J gene: TRBJ1-2
V gene: TRBV5-5
clone size: NA
CDR3 DNA: TGTGCCAGCAGCCTACGGACAGTAGCTAACTATGGCTACACCTTC
CDR3 protein: CASSLRTVANYGYTF

D gene: NA
J gene: TRBJ1-3
V gene: TRBV9
clone size: once
CDR3 DNA: TGTGCCAGCAGCGTAGCCCCAGGGACTGGAAACACCATATATTTT
CDR3 protein: CASSVAPGTGNTIYF

D gene: TRBD2
J gene: TRBJ2-3
V gene: TRBV4-2
clone size: NA
CDR3 DNA: TGTGCCAGCAGCCCCGCCGCGGGGGATGTAGATACGCAGTATTTT
CDR3 protein: CASSPAAGDVDTQYF

D gene: NA
J gene: TRBJ1-1
V gene: TRBV28
clone size: once
CDR3 DNA: TGTGCCAGCTCAGTGGGGGGTTTAGATCCGAACACTGAAGCTTTCTTT
CDR3 protein: CASSVGGLDPNTEAFF

D gene: TRBD1
J gene: TRBJ1-1
V gene: TRBV5-5
clone size: NA
CDR3 DNA: TGTGCCAGCAGCGCCCACAGGGGAACTGAAGCTTTCTTT
CDR3 protein: CASSAHRGTEAFF

D gene: NA
J gene: TRBJ1-6
V gene: TRBV9
clone size: NA
CDR3 DNA: TGTGCCAGCAGCGACGAGGGAAACTCACCCCTCCACTTT
CDR3 protein: CASSDEGNSPLHF

D gene: NA
J gene: TRBJ2-5
V gene: TRBV6-5
clone size: NA
CDR3 DNA: TGTGCCAGCACCCCCCAGGGAAAAGAGACCCAGTACTTC
CDR3 protein: CASTPQGKETQYF

D gene: NA
J gene: TRBJ1-2
V gene: TRBV5-5
clone size: NA
CDR3 DNA: TGTGCCAGCAGACAAGGACAGCGCCCCGGCTACACCTTC
CDR3 protein: CASRQGQRPGYTF

D gene: NA
J gene: TRBJ1-5
V gene: TRBV5-1
clone size: NA
CDR3 DNA: TGCGCCAGCAGCTTGACGGCAGGGGCTGGTCAGCCCCAGCATTTT
CDR3 protein: CASSLTAGAGQPQHF

D gene: NA
J gene: TRBJ1-2
V gene: TRBV30
clone size: NA
CDR3 DNA: TGTGCCTGGACCGGGACTAACTATGGCTACACCTTC
CDR3 protein: CAWTGTNYGYTF

D gene: TRBD1
J gene: TRBJ2-3
V gene: TRBV7-6
clone size: NA
CDR3 DNA: TGTGCCAGCAGCTCGGGACAGGGACCAGATACGCAGTATTTT
CDR3 protein: CASSSGQGPDTQYF

D gene: TRBD1
J gene: TRBJ1-1
V gene: TRBV12-3/TRBV12-4
clone size: NA
CDR3 DNA: TGTGCCAGCACCTTGACAGGGAACACTGAAACTTTCTTT
CDR3 protein: CASTLTGNTETFF

D gene: NA
J gene: TRBJ1-5
V gene: TRBV11-2
clone size: NA
CDR3 DNA: TGTGCCAGCAGCCCAGGGCCCGGGCAGCCCCAGCATTTT
CDR3 protein: CASSPGPGQPQHF

D gene: TRBD1
J gene: TRBJ2-7
V gene: TRBV28
clone size: once
CDR3 DNA: TGTGCCAGCAGTTTCCGACAGGGCGGCGAGCAGTACTTC
CDR3 protein: CASSFRQGGEQYF

D gene: TRBD1
J gene: TRBJ1-2
V gene: TRBV19
clone size: once
CDR3 DNA: TGTGCCAGTAGTATGCGGACAGGGAATAGCATCTATGGCTACACCTTC
CDR3 protein: CASSMRTGNSIYGYTF

D gene: NA
J gene: TRBJ2-5
V gene: TRBV19
clone size: few
CDR3 DNA: TGTGCCAGTAGTTACACAGGGACCCAGTACTTC
CDR3 protein: CASSYTGTQYF

D gene: NA
J gene: TRBJ2-3
V gene: TRBV19
clone size: NA
CDR3 DNA: TGTGCCAGTAGTGAGGGTCTGGTAGGGAGAGGAGATACGCAGTATTTT
CDR3 protein: CASSEGLVGRGDTQYF

D gene: NA
J gene: TRBJ1-3
V gene: TRBV14
clone size: NA
CDR3 DNA: TGTGCCAGCAGCCAAGACAGGGTGAAGGGAAACACCATATATTTT
CDR3 protein: CASSQDRVKGNTIYF

D gene: NA
J gene: TRBJ2-5
V gene: TRBV24-1
clone size: NA
CDR3 DNA: TGTGCCACCAGTGATTTAATCGGGACCCAGTACTTC
CDR3 protein: CATSDLIGTQYF

D gene: TRBD1
J gene: TRBJ1-5
V gene: TRBV6-5
clone size: NA
CDR3 DNA: TGTGCCAGCAGTTACTCGGCAGGGGGACAACCCCAGCATTTT
CDR3 protein: CASSYSAGGQPQHF

D gene: NA
J gene: TRBJ1-2
V gene: TRBV5-5
clone size: NA
CDR3 DNA: TGTGCCAGCAGCTTGGCCACTATAGGGGCTGGCTACACCTTC
CDR3 protein: CASSLATIGAGYTF

D gene: TRBD1
J gene: TRBJ1-2
V gene: TRBV2
clone size: NA
CDR3 DNA: TGTGCCAGCAGTGAGGGACAGAGCTATGGCTACACCTTC
CDR3 protein: CASSEGQSYGYTF

D gene: TRBD1
J gene: TRBJ2-7
V gene: TRBV7-2
clone size: NA
CDR3 DNA: TGTGCCAGCAGCTTACAGCCACAGGGGGCCTACGAGCAGTACTTC
CDR3 protein: CASSLQPQGAYEQYF

D gene: NA
J gene: TRBJ2-7
V gene: TRBV9
clone size: NA
CDR3 DNA: TGTGCCAGCAGCGTAGACCAGGGGTCCATCGAGCAGTACTTC
CDR3 protein: CASSVDQGSIEQYF

D gene: NA
J gene: TRBJ2-2
V gene: TRBV7-3
clone size: many
CDR3 DNA: TGTGCCAGCAGCTACAGGACAGCGAACACCGGGGAGCTGTTTTTT
CDR3 protein: CASSYRTANTGELFF

D gene: TRBD1
J gene: TRBJ1-6
V gene: TRBV19
clone size: NA
CDR3 DNA: TGTGCCAGTAGTCAACAGGGGTTGGCCTCAAGCTCCTATAATTCACCCCTCCACTTT
CDR3 protein: CASSQQGLASSSYNSPLHF

D gene: TRBD1
J gene: TRBJ2-1
V gene: TRBV29-1
clone size: NA
CDR3 DNA: TGCAGCGTTCTTCCCGGGACAGGGGGTACCTACAATGAGCAGTTCTTC
CDR3 protein: CSVLPGTGGTYNEQFF

D gene: TRBD1
J gene: TRBJ1-4
V gene: TRBV3-1/TRBV3-2
clone size: NA
CDR3 DNA: TGTGCCAGCAGCCAAAAAAGGACAGGGCCACTAAATGAAAAACTGTTTTTT
CDR3 protein: CASSQKRTGPLNEKLFF

D gene: TRBD1
J gene: TRBJ2-3
V gene: TRBV15
clone size: NA
CDR3 DNA: TGTGCCACCAGAAGTAGGGGGCTAAGCACAGGTACGCAGTATTTT
CDR3 protein: CATRSRGLSTGTQYF

D gene: NA
J gene: TRBJ2-3
V gene: TRBV12-2
clone size: NA
CDR3 DNA: TGTGCAAGTCGCTGTAGGGGTCGGCGCACAGATACGCAGTATTTT
CDR3 protein: CASRCRGRRTDTQYF

D gene: NA
J gene: TRBJ1-1
V gene: TRBV9
clone size: NA
CDR3 DNA: TGTGCCAGCAGCGGAAGGGCCGCGTTTGGGCGGGGCACTGAAGCTTTCTTT
CDR3 protein: CASSGRAAFGRGTEAFF

D gene: TRBD1
J gene: TRBJ2-2
V gene: TRBV5-1
clone size: NA
CDR3 DNA: TGCGCCAGCCACCCGGGACAGGCGACCCGGAGGGTGTTTTTT
CDR3 protein: CASHPGQATRRVFF

D gene: NA
J gene: TRBJ2-1
V gene: TRBV12-3/TRBV12-4
clone size: once
CDR3 DNA: TGTGCCAGCACCTTTGCGGGCAATGAGCAGTTCTTC
CDR3 protein: CASTFAGNEQFF

D gene: NA
J gene: TRBJ2-7
V gene: TRBV23-1
clone size: NA
CDR3 DNA: TGCGCCAGCAGTCAATCAGAGCGACGGAGCACCTACGAGCAGTACTTC
CDR3 protein: CASSQSERRSTYEQYF

D gene: TRBD1
J gene: TRBJ2-3
V gene: TRBV2
clone size: NA
CDR3 DNA: TGTGCCAGCAGCCTAGGACAGGGAACCAGCACAGATACGCAGTATTTT
CDR3 protein: CASSLGQGTSTDTQYF

D gene: NA
J gene: TRBJ2-3
V gene: TRBV7-3
clone size: NA
CDR3 DNA: TGTGCCAGCAGCTTAGGGGGGGCGACCACAGATACGCAGTATTTT
CDR3 protein: CASSLGGATTDTQYF

D gene: TRBD1
J gene: TRBJ2-5
V gene: TRBV7-8
clone size: NA
CDR3 DNA: TGTGCCAGCAGCTTAAAAGCCACAGGGGTGGGGGAGACCCAGTACTTC
CDR3 protein: CASSLKATGVGETQYF

D gene: TRBD2
J gene: TRBJ2-3
V gene: TRBV18
clone size: NA
CDR3 DNA: TGTGCCAGCTCACCTCTCGGGGGGGAGGATACGCAGTATTTT
CDR3 protein: CASSPLGGEDTQYF

D gene: NA
J gene: TRBJ1-5
V gene: TRBV19
clone size: NA
CDR3 DNA: TGTGCCAGTAGATCCCTCAGGGGTGGGGAAGGCAATCAGCCCCAGCATTTT
CDR3 protein: CASRSLRGGEGNQPQHF

D gene: NA
J gene: TRBJ1-3
V gene: TRBV7-8
clone size: few
CDR3 DNA: TGTGCCAGCAGCCCCAGGGGTTCTGGAAACACCATATATTTT
CDR3 protein: CASSPRGSGNTIYF

D gene: NA
J gene: TRBJ2-5
V gene: TRBV2
clone size: NA
CDR3 DNA: TGTGCCAGCAAGGGGGACGGGGAGACCCAGTACTTC
CDR3 protein: CASKGDGETQYF

D gene: NA
J gene: TRBJ2-2
V gene: TRBV7-8
clone size: NA
CDR3 DNA: TGTGCCAGCAGCTCTGAAGCCGGGAGCTCAAACACCGGGGAGCTGTTTTTT
CDR3 protein: CASSSEAGSSNTGELFF

D gene: TRBD1
J gene: TRBJ1-5
V gene: TRBV19
clone size: NA
CDR3 DNA: TGTGCCACAAAAGACAGGGGGCACGATCAGCCCCAGCATTTT
CDR3 protein: CATKDRGHDQPQHF

D gene: TRBD1
J gene: TRBJ1-4
V gene: TRBV9
clone size: NA
CDR3 DNA: TGTGCCAGCAGCGAGGCCGGGACAGTCAATGAAAAACTGTTTTTT
CDR3 protein: CASSEAGTVNEKLFF

D gene: TRBD2
J gene: TRBJ2-5
V gene: TRBV2
clone size: NA
CDR3 DNA: TGTGCCAGCAGTGATCTAGCGGTACAAGAGACCCAGTACTTC
CDR3 protein: CASSDLAVQETQYF

D gene: NA
J gene: TRBJ2-5
V gene: TRBV30
clone size: NA
CDR3 DNA: TGTGCCTGGAGACCCACAGGGAAGAGGTGGGAAGAGACCCAGTACTTC
CDR3 protein: CAWRPTGKRWEETQYF

D gene: TRBD1
J gene: TRBJ2-6
V gene: TRBV12-3/TRBV12-4
clone size: once
CDR3 DNA: TGTGCCAGCAGTTACAGGGGTGCCAACGTCCTGACTTTC
CDR3 protein: CASSYRGANVLTF

D gene: NA
J gene: TRBJ1-3
V gene: TRBV6-5
clone size: NA
CDR3 DNA: TGTGCCAGCAGTTACGTCCGTGGAAACACCATATATTTT
CDR3 protein: CASSYVRGNTIYF

D gene: NA
J gene: TRBJ2-2
V gene: TRBV7-3
clone size: NA
CDR3 DNA: TGTGCCAGCAGCTTAAAACAGGGTGGAACCGGGGAGCTGTTTTTT
CDR3 protein: CASSLKQGGTGELFF

D gene: NA
J gene: TRBJ1-5
V gene: TRBV19
clone size: NA
CDR3 DNA: TGTGCCAGTAGGGCAGGGGAACAGCCCCAGCATTTT
CDR3 protein: CASRAGEQPQHF

D gene: NA
J gene: TRBJ1-2
V gene: TRBV6-1
clone size: NA
CDR3 DNA: TGTGCCAGCAGTGAAAACTTTTATGGCTACACCTTC
CDR3 protein: CASSENFYGYTF